This is a list of T cell receptor beta chains from one sample in a study of read filtering for tumor transcriptome and immune sequencing. One entry per CDR3 protein, called by TCRdb with MiXCR from the reads. The data hold 50,000 to 65,000 distinct CDR3 sequences, with roughly 19% observed a single time. The sample was a population of CD138-negative cells sorted from bone marrow. The receptors were sampled from a donor aged 40 or older with multiple myeloma. CDR3s include the opening cysteine and the closing phenylalanine or tryptophan. Fields, in order: clone size, D gene, J gene, V gene, CDR3 DNA, CDR3 protein. A D gene is named only where the DNA matches it firmly. Size is omitted from some rows. Given values are once, few, many or a class for expanded clones.

clone_size: -; d_call: TRBD1; j_call: TRBJ2-7; v_call: TRBV6-5; cdr3_nt: TGTGCCAGCAGTTTGGACAGGGGCCCCTCCTACGAGCAGTACTTC; cdr3_aa: CASSLDRGPSYEQYF
clone_size: many; d_call: TRBD2; j_call: TRBJ2-7; v_call: TRBV7-9; cdr3_nt: TGTGCCAGCAGCTTAGGGACTAGCGGGCCAAAAGGCGAGCAGTACTTC; cdr3_aa: CASSLGTSGPKGEQYF
clone_size: few; d_call: TRBD1; j_call: TRBJ2-7; v_call: TRBV7-9; cdr3_nt: TGTGCCAGCAGCCCAAAGACAGGGTTTAGGGTCGAGCAGTACTTC; cdr3_aa: CASSPKTGFRVEQYF
clone_size: few; d_call: TRBD2; j_call: TRBJ2-5; v_call: TRBV5-1; cdr3_nt: TGCGCCAGCAGCACGGATTGGACTAGCGGGCAAGAGACCCAGTACTTC; cdr3_aa: CASSTDWTSGQETQYF
clone_size: many; d_call: -; j_call: TRBJ2-7; v_call: TRBV28; cdr3_nt: TGTGCCAGCAGTCCAACCCTTTCGACAGGTTCCTACGAGCAGTACTTC; cdr3_aa: CASSPTLSTGSYEQYF
clone_size: many; d_call: -; j_call: TRBJ1-6; v_call: TRBV4-1; cdr3_nt: TGCGCCAGCAGCCAAGATCGAGGGCGTTCGGATAATTCACCCCTCCACTTT; cdr3_aa: CASSQDRGRSDNSPLHF
clone_size: many; d_call: TRBD1; j_call: TRBJ2-5; v_call: TRBV7-6; cdr3_nt: TGTGCCAGCAGCGCTCCGGGACAGATTCAAGAGACCCAGTACTTC; cdr3_aa: CASSAPGQIQETQYF
clone_size: many; d_call: TRBD2; j_call: TRBJ2-7; v_call: TRBV28; cdr3_nt: TGTGCCAGCAGCCCGCCCGGGACTAGCGGGTTTGCCCCCACCGAGCAGTACTTC; cdr3_aa: CASSPPGTSGFAPTEQYF
clone_size: many; d_call: TRBD2; j_call: TRBJ2-1; v_call: TRBV5-1; cdr3_nt: TGCGCCAGCAGCTTGGCACTAGCGGGAGCGCATGAGCAGTTCTTC; cdr3_aa: CASSLALAGAHEQFF
clone_size: many; d_call: -; j_call: TRBJ2-1; v_call: TRBV12-3/TRBV12-4; cdr3_nt: TGTGCCAGCAGTTTAATGGCAGGATGGTACAATGAGCAGTTCTTC; cdr3_aa: CASSLMAGWYNEQFF
clone_size: -; d_call: -; j_call: TRBJ2-2; v_call: TRBV6-2/TRBV6-3; cdr3_nt: TGTGCCAGCAGCGAGCCCACTAGGGCCTCCGGGGGGCTGTTCTTT; cdr3_aa: CASSEPTRASGGLFF
clone_size: many; d_call: -; j_call: TRBJ2-7; v_call: TRBV20-1; cdr3_nt: TGCAGTGTCGGTACCGCACCCTACGAGCAGTACTTC; cdr3_aa: CSVGTAPYEQYF
clone_size: many; d_call: -; j_call: TRBJ2-7; v_call: TRBV12-3/TRBV12-4; cdr3_nt: TGTGCCAGCAGTTTACTGGGTTACGAGCAGTACTTC; cdr3_aa: CASSLLGYEQYF
clone_size: few; d_call: TRBD2; j_call: TRBJ2-3; v_call: TRBV12-3/TRBV12-4; cdr3_nt: TGTGCCAGCAGTTTCTATCCGGGGGGGAGACAAGATACGCAGTATTTT; cdr3_aa: CASSFYPGGRQDTQYF
clone_size: -; d_call: -; j_call: TRBJ2-2; v_call: TRBV5-6; cdr3_nt: TGTGCCAGCAGCGTCGGGACACCAAACACCGGGGAGCTGTTTTTT; cdr3_aa: CASSVGTPNTGELFF
clone_size: many; d_call: TRBD1; j_call: TRBJ2-5; v_call: TRBV28; cdr3_nt: TGTGCCAGCATTCCACCCAGGGGGCAGGGTGAAGAGACCCAGTACTTC; cdr3_aa: CASIPPRGQGEETQYF
clone_size: few; d_call: -; j_call: TRBJ2-7; v_call: TRBV5-8; cdr3_nt: TGTGCCAGCAGCTTGTCCAACGGCTTCTACGAGCAGTACTTC; cdr3_aa: CASSLSNGFYEQYF
clone_size: many; d_call: -; j_call: TRBJ2-2; v_call: TRBV29-1; cdr3_nt: TGCAGCGTAGAGCTAGCAGGCGGGGAGCTGTTTTTT; cdr3_aa: CSVELAGGELFF
clone_size: many; d_call: TRBD1; j_call: TRBJ2-2; v_call: TRBV14; cdr3_nt: TGTGCCAGCAGCCAAGGGACAGGGCGGACCGGGGAGCTGTTTTTT; cdr3_aa: CASSQGTGRTGELFF
clone_size: many; d_call: -; j_call: TRBJ2-2; v_call: TRBV29-1; cdr3_nt: TGCAGCGTTGAAGTGTTAAGCGCCGGGGAGCTGTTTTTT; cdr3_aa: CSVEVLSAGELFF
clone_size: many; d_call: TRBD2; j_call: TRBJ2-3; v_call: TRBV15; cdr3_nt: TGTGCCACCAGCAGAGGAGCGGGGTTCACAGATACGCAGTATTTT; cdr3_aa: CATSRGAGFTDTQYF
clone_size: many; d_call: -; j_call: TRBJ2-7; v_call: TRBV2; cdr3_nt: TGTGCCAGCAGTGATCGGGGGCGCGCGTACGAGCAGTACTTC; cdr3_aa: CASSDRGRAYEQYF
clone_size: -; d_call: -; j_call: TRBJ1-3; v_call: TRBV10-1; cdr3_nt: TGCGCCAGCGGAACCCGAGGGGTTGACGGAAACACCATATATTTT; cdr3_aa: CASGTRGVDGNTIYF
clone_size: many; d_call: TRBD2; j_call: TRBJ2-3; v_call: TRBV3-1; cdr3_nt: TGTGCCAGCAGCCAAGCTCCAGCGGGAGGAGATACGCAGTATTTT; cdr3_aa: CASSQAPAGGDTQYF
clone_size: many; d_call: -; j_call: TRBJ2-7; v_call: TRBV12-3/TRBV12-4; cdr3_nt: TGTGCCAGCAGTTTAGAAAGGGGGTCCTACGAGCAGTACTTC; cdr3_aa: CASSLERGSYEQYF
clone_size: many; d_call: TRBD2; j_call: TRBJ2-7; v_call: TRBV6-1; cdr3_nt: TGTGCCAGCAGACAGACTAGCGGGAGTTACGAGCAGTACTTC; cdr3_aa: CASRQTSGSYEQYF
clone_size: many; d_call: -; j_call: TRBJ2-5; v_call: TRBV11-2; cdr3_nt: TGTGCCAGCAGCTTAGGATTTGCAGTGCAAGAGACCCAGTACTTC; cdr3_aa: CASSLGFAVQETQYF
clone_size: few; d_call: -; j_call: TRBJ2-6; v_call: TRBV5-4; cdr3_nt: TGTGCCAGCAGCCCCACGACCTCTGGGGCCAACGTCCTGACTTTC; cdr3_aa: CASSPTTSGANVLTF
clone_size: many; d_call: TRBD2; j_call: TRBJ2-3; v_call: TRBV7-8; cdr3_nt: TGTGCCAGCAGCTTCCCGACTAGCGGGAGGGGGGGCACAGATACGCAGTATTTT; cdr3_aa: CASSFPTSGRGGTDTQYF
clone_size: many; d_call: -; j_call: TRBJ2-3; v_call: TRBV2; cdr3_nt: TGTGCCAGCAGTGAAGTGGAGTATACGCAGTATTTT; cdr3_aa: CASSEVEYTQYF
clone_size: many; d_call: -; j_call: TRBJ2-2; v_call: TRBV11-3; cdr3_nt: TGTGCCAGCAGCACCACCAGGGGGGCCGGGGAGCTGTTTTTT; cdr3_aa: CASSTTRGAGELFF
clone_size: -; d_call: -; j_call: TRBJ1-1; v_call: TRBV20-1; cdr3_nt: TGCAGTGCTAGCCAATCAACTGAAGCTTTCTTT; cdr3_aa: CSASQSTEAFF
clone_size: many; d_call: TRBD2; j_call: TRBJ2-7; v_call: TRBV5-1; cdr3_nt: TGCGCCAGCAGCTCGGGAGGACCCGAGGGGTCCTACGAGCAGTACTTC; cdr3_aa: CASSSGGPEGSYEQYF
clone_size: many; d_call: TRBD1; j_call: TRBJ1-5; v_call: TRBV6-1; cdr3_nt: TGTGCCAGCAGCCGAAGAGCAGGGGGCTACAACAATCAGCCCCAGCATTTT; cdr3_aa: CASSRRAGGYNNQPQHF
clone_size: many; d_call: TRBD1; j_call: TRBJ2-7; v_call: TRBV19; cdr3_nt: TGTGCCCAGGGACAGCTTAACCTCTACGAGCAGTACTTC; cdr3_aa: CAQGQLNLYEQYF
clone_size: many; d_call: -; j_call: TRBJ2-1; v_call: TRBV6-5; cdr3_nt: TGTGCCAGCAAAAAACGGGGCGGCGATGAGCAGTTCTTC; cdr3_aa: CASKKRGGDEQFF
clone_size: many; d_call: -; j_call: TRBJ2-5; v_call: TRBV7-9; cdr3_nt: TGTGCCAGCAGCGGGAGGGGGCTTGGAGAGACCCAGTACTTC; cdr3_aa: CASSGRGLGETQYF
clone_size: many; d_call: -; j_call: TRBJ2-3; v_call: TRBV7-9; cdr3_nt: TGTGCCAGCAACCCGACAGGATCTAGCACAGATACGCAGTATTTT; cdr3_aa: CASNPTGSSTDTQYF
clone_size: many; d_call: -; j_call: TRBJ2-2; v_call: TRBV6-5; cdr3_nt: TGTGCCAGCAGTTTTAGCGGCACCGGGGAGCTGTTTTTT; cdr3_aa: CASSFSGTGELFF
clone_size: many; d_call: TRBD2; j_call: TRBJ2-2; v_call: TRBV7-8; cdr3_nt: TGTGCCAGCAGCTTACGGGGGGGTGTGAACACCGGGGAGCTGTTTTTT; cdr3_aa: CASSLRGGVNTGELFF
clone_size: many; d_call: TRBD1; j_call: TRBJ1-1; v_call: TRBV7-9; cdr3_nt: TGTGCCAGCAGCTCCAGGACAGGGCGGGGGAACACTGAAGCTTTCTTT; cdr3_aa: CASSSRTGRGNTEAFF
clone_size: -; d_call: -; j_call: TRBJ1-1; v_call: TRBV7-9; cdr3_nt: TGTGCCAGCAGCTTAGCTCTGGGAGGCACTGAAGCTTTCTTT; cdr3_aa: CASSLALGGTEAFF
clone_size: many; d_call: -; j_call: TRBJ1-5; v_call: TRBV30; cdr3_nt: TGTGCCTGGAGCCAGGGGCGAAATCAGCCCCAGCATTTT; cdr3_aa: CAWSQGRNQPQHF
clone_size: -; d_call: -; j_call: TRBJ2-5; v_call: TRBV29-1; cdr3_nt: TGCAGCGTTGATGGGGAGCGACAAGAGACCCAGTACTTC; cdr3_aa: CSVDGERQETQYF
clone_size: many; d_call: -; j_call: TRBJ2-1; v_call: TRBV7-2; cdr3_nt: TGTGCCAGCAGCTTAGAGGGTACTAGGCCATACAATGAGCAGTTCTTC; cdr3_aa: CASSLEGTRPYNEQFF
clone_size: many; d_call: TRBD1; j_call: TRBJ1-1; v_call: TRBV7-8; cdr3_nt: TGTGCCAGCAGCTTACTACGCGACAGGGGGTTCGCGGACACTGAAGCTTTCTTT; cdr3_aa: CASSLLRDRGFADTEAFF
clone_size: many; d_call: -; j_call: TRBJ2-2; v_call: TRBV21-1; cdr3_nt: TGTGCCAGAGCCAGGCGGGGACTAGCTTTCCCCGGGAGGCCCGGGGAGCTGTTTTTT; cdr3_aa: CARARRGLAFPGRPGELFF